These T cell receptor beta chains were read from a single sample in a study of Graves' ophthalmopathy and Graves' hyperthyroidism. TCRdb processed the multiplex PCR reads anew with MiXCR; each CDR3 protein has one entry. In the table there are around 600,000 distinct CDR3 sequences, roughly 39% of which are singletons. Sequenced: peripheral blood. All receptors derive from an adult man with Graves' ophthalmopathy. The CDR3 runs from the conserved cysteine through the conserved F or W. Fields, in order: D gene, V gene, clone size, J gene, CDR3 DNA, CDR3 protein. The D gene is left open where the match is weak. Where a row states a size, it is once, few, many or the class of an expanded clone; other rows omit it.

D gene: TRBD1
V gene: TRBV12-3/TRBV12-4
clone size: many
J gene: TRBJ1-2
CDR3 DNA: TGTGCCAGCAGTCCCTTCCTACTAGACAGGGTCAACTATGGCTACACCTTC
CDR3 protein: CASSPFLLDRVNYGYTF

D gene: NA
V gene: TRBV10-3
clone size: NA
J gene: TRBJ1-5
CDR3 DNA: TGTGCCATCAGTTCCACAGGGTATAGCAATCAGCCCCAGCATTTT
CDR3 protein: CAISSTGYSNQPQHF

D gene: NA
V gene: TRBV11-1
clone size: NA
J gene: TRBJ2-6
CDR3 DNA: TGTGCCAGCAGCCCTCGTGGTTTAGTCGGGACTGGGGCCAACGTCCTGACTTTC
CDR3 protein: CASSPRGLVGTGANVLTF

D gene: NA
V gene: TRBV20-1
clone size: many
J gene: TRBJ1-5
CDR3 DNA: TGCAGTGTCCCGGACACCTTTAGCAATCAGCCCCAGCATTTT
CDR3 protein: CSVPDTFSNQPQHF

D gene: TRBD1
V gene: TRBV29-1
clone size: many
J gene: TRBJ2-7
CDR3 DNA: TGCAGCGTTACAGGGGATCTTTACGAGCAGTACTTC
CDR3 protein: CSVTGDLYEQYF

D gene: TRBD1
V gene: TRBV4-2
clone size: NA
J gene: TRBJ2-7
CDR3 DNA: TGTGCCAGCAGCCCCCTGTACCGGACAGGGGGCAAAGAGCAGTACTTC
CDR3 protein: CASSPLYRTGGKEQYF

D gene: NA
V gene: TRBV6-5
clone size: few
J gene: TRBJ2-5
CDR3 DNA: TGTGCCAGCAGTTCTGCATTCAGGGAGTATGGGACCCAGTACTTC
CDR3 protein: CASSSAFREYGTQYF

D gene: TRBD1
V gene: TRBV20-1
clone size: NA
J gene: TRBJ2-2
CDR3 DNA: TGCAGTGCTTGGACAGGGACGAACACCGGGGAGCTGTTTTTT
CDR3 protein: CSAWTGTNTGELFF

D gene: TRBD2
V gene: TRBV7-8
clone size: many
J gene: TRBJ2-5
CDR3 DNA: TGTGCCAGCAGTAGAAAAGCGGGGGGTGCCTACCAAGAGACCCAGTACTTC
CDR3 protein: CASSRKAGGAYQETQYF

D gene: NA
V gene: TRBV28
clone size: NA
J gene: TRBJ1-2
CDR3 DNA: TGTGCCAGCAGTCAACCTCTACTGGGGAGCAGTGGCTACACCTTC
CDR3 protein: CASSQPLLGSSGYTF

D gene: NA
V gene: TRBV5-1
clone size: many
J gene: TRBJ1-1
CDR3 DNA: TGCGCCAGCAGCTTGGGAGTGGGCGGTAACACTGAAGCTTTCTTT
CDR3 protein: CASSLGVGGNTEAFF

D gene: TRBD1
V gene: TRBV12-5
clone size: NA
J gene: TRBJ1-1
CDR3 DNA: TGTGCTAACCCAATGACAGGGCTGAGCACTGAAGCTTTCTTT
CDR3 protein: CANPMTGLSTEAFF

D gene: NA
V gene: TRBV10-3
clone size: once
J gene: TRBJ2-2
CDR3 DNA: TGTGCCACCCAGGACCGGGACACCTACACCGGGGAGCTGTTTTTT
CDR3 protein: CATQDRDTYTGELFF

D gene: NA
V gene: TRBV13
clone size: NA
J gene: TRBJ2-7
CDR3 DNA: TGTGCCGGCAGTTCTGGGGGCCCCAACTCCTACGAGCAGTACTTC
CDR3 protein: CAGSSGGPNSYEQYF